This T cell receptor beta chain was captured in a study of blood T cell repertoires in COVID-19. As for the study in general: Italy, Spain and the United States were the sources of the convalescent and acute COVID-19 samples.

This clone has just one count. This CDR3 contains 15 residues. The V end was cut by 2 bases, the J end by 10 bases, with 15 bases between. Germline V gives CDR1 MDHEN, CDR2 SYDVKM. Original processing methods: Estimation of nucleated cell counts relied on the amplification of reference gene primers. The data were produced by immunoSEQ multiplex PCR, yet TCRdb's version contains in-frame clones alone and is incomplete. From that table come the V and J calls and clone size; the DNA was used to work out D and trimming. This sample carries 230,000 or so clones, around 83% of them seen once, and the ten largest clones take less than 8.5%.

This receptor was taken from a woman aged 50 to 60 who had been exposed to COVID-19. Sequences were obtained from PBMCs or T cells enriched from blood (not recorded which). The chain recombines TRBV28 with TRBJ1-6, with D tentatively TRBD1 (6 bases). The CDR3 bases are TGTGCCAGCAGTTTACGGGGGCTAGCGGGGTCACCCCTCCACTTT. Protein: CASSLRGLAGSPLHF.